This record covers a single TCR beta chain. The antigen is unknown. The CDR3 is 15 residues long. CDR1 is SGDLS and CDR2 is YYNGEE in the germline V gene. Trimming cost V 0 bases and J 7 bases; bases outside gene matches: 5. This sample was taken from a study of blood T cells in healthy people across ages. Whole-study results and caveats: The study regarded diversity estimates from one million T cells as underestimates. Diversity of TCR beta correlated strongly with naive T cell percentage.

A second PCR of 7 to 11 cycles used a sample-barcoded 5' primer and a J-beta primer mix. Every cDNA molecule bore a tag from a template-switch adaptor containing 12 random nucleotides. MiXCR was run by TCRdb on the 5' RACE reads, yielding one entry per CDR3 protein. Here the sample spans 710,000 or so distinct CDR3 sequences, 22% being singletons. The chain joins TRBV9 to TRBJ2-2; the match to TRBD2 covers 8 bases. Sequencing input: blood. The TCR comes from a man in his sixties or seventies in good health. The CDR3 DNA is TGTGCCAGCAGCGTAGCGGGACTAGTTAACGGGGAGCTGTTTTTT. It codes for CASSVAGLVNGELFF. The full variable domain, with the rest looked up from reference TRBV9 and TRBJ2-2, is DSGVTQTPKHLITATGQRVTLRCSPRSGDLSVYWYQQSLDQGLQFLIQYYNGEERAKGNILERFSAQQFPDLHSELNLSSLELGDSALYFCASSVAGLVNGELFFGEGSRLTVL.